This T cell receptor (beta chain) came from a study of blood T cell repertoires in COVID-19. This table comes from immunoSEQ multiplex PCR, and its TCRdb copy is limited to in-frame clones, with some not included. In the table there are under 200,000 clones, 85% to 90% of which are singletons. This CDR3 region has 15 residues. Sequencing was carried out using peripheral blood. V usage is TRBV21-1 and J usage is TRBJ2-5; TRBD1, the D gene given by the table, was not confirmed from the DNA. TRBV21-1 is given as a pseudogene. This TCR was recovered from a woman older than 75 with COVID-19, enrolled during active disease. The CDR3 region has the DNA TGTGCCAGCAGCAAAGAGGTAGGGGGCAGCGAGACCCAGTACTTC. It specifies CASSKEVGGSETQYF.